This T cell receptor beta chain was found in a study of cytomegalovirus exposure and HLA in healthy donors. Study-wide findings and caveats: A later analysis appeared to link common viral pathogens to several of the most significant clusters.

As to this clone: No antigen is known for it.

CDR1 is MNHNS and CDR2 is SASEGT in the germline V gene. V lost 3 bases to trimming and J lost 0 bases, with 11 bases between them. The CDR3 loop spans 15 amino acids. In the PCR, 60 Vbeta and 13 Jbeta primers were used. TCRdb keeps only in-frame clones here, not all; method: immunoSEQ multiplex PCR. The top ten hold around 11% of the sample, which has roughly 120,000 clones, 80% to 90% seen once. The receptor was isolated from a male donor in good health and CMV-seropositive. What was sequenced was PBMCs. The chain couples TRBV6-1 to TRBJ1-2, with D possibly matching TRBD1 (6 bases). The CDR3 bases are TGTGCCAGCAGTGAGATGGGACAAGCTAACTATGGCTACACCTTC. Its translation is CASSEMGQANYGYTF.